Below, 9 T cell receptor beta chains from the same sample are listed, as sequenced in a study of OX40 agonist ivuxolimab in advanced cancers. Library preparation used the immunoSEQ multiplex PCR assay. TCRdb took over this immuneACCESS table, retaining in-frame rearrangements with V and J assigned. Such tables are incomplete; in checked studies, under half of the missing clones stem from an unresolved V gene, and the remainder is unexplained. The sample includes 45,000 to 50,000 clones, with about nine tenths observed a single time. About 54% of the sample is taken by the ten largest. The sequencing here drew on CD4+ or CD8+ T cells sorted from blood, taken in a trial of the OX40 agonist ivuxolimab. Source of these receptors: an adult with an advanced solid tumor such as melanoma, head and neck, liver or kidney cancer.

The rearrangement links TRBV6-1 to TRBJ2-6; perhaps TRBD1 as D (6 bases). CDR3 size: 15 residues. Trimming took off 4 bases at V and 2 bases at J, with 9 bases between the two ends. Per germline, CDR1 MNHNS and CDR2 SASEGT. CDR3: CASSVTGPGANVLTF. The CDR3 bases are TGTGCCAGCAGTGTCACAGGGCCTGGGGCCAACGTCCTGACTTTC.

For this clone: Germline and junction disagree at one end, which may indicate a read error. This chain uses TRBV6-5 with TRBJ2-7; 10 positions agree with TRBD1. This CDR3 has 13 residues. The germline V gene has CDR1 MNHEY and CDR2 SVGAGI. The chain's CDR3 is CASSSGTGAFRSW. CDR3 nucleotide sequence: TGTGCCAGCAGTTCCGGGACAGGGGCCTTTAGGTCTTGG.

Remarks on this clone: A clone one base away is much larger, so this may be a read error. Here the CDR3 reads CASSSAYEQYF. The CDR3 region has the DNA TGTGCCAGCAGCTCAGCCTACGAGCAGTACTTC. The V and J genes are TRBV7-9 and TRBJ2-7; D not certain. Trimming removed 4 bases at V and 2 bases at J, with 3 bases between. Germline V gene lookup returns CDR1 SEHNR and CDR2 FQNEAQ (reference sequence). CDR3 length: 11 residues.

The chain couples TRBV4-2 to TRBJ2-1; 7 positions match TRBD2. The J segment lost 6 bases and the V segment lost 2 bases, leaving 7 bases of the junction unmatched. Germline V gene lookup returns CDR1 LGHNA and CDR2 YNFKEQ. CDR3 length equals 15 residues. In DNA, the CDR3 is TGTGCCAGCAGCCAATCGTTAGCGGGTATCAATGAGCAGTTCTTC. Its translation is CASSQSLAGINEQFF.

V gene TRBV11-1 combines with J gene TRBJ2-1, with TRBD2 matching 12 bases. V was clipped by 1 base and J by 10 bases; unmatched bases: 5. The CDR3 has 15 residues. Germline lookup yields CDR1 SGHAT and CDR2 FQDESV (reference sequence). The CDR3 region is CASSLELAGGGEQFF. CDR3 DNA: TGTGCCAGCAGCTTAGAACTAGCGGGAGGTGGAGAGCAGTTCTTC.

CDR3 coding DNA: TGCGCCAGCAGCTTGAGGGAAACATATCTTGGCTACACCTTC. This encodes CASSLRETYLGYTF. J is TRBJ1-2 and V is TRBV5-1; D gene unclear. Per the germline V gene, CDR1 is SGHRS and CDR2 is YFSETQ. The CDR3 sequence is 14 residues long. Trimming shortened V by 1 base and J by 7 bases, and 14 bases separated the two germline ends.

The rearrangement joins TRBV4-1 to TRBJ1-3; a possible D gene is TRBD1 (5 bases). The CDR3 has 16 residues. With 1 base removed from V and 1 base from J, the gap between germline ends came to 11 bases. Germline V CDR1 and CDR2: MGHRA, YSYEKL. CDR3 sequence reads: CASSQVFQGSGNTIYF. For the CDR3, the DNA is TGCGCCAGCAGCCAAGTATTTCAGGGTTCTGGAAACACCATATATTTT.

This clone was recorded once. This chain joins TRBV4-3 and TRBJ1-2; D is possibly TRBD1 (5 bases). The length of the CDR3 is 15 residues. Trimming pared 0 bases from V and 4 bases from J, leaving 12 bases between. Germline V lookup: CDR1 LGHNA, CDR2 YSLEER. CDR3 amino acids: CASSQDQAGGYGYTF. The CDR3, as DNA: TGCGCCAGCAGCCAAGATCAGGCGGGGGGCTATGGCTACACCTTC.

The chain employs TRBV5-4 and TRBJ1-2; TRBD1 agrees at 8 bases. Losses at the gene ends were 3 bases for V and 3 bases for J; bases not matched to a gene: 4. Germline values: CDR1 SGHNT, CDR2 YYREEE (reference sequence). The CDR3 has 14 amino acids. The CDR3 spells CASSSTGVDYGYTF. CDR3 DNA: TGTGCCAGCAGCTCGACAGGGGTAGACTATGGCTACACCTTC.